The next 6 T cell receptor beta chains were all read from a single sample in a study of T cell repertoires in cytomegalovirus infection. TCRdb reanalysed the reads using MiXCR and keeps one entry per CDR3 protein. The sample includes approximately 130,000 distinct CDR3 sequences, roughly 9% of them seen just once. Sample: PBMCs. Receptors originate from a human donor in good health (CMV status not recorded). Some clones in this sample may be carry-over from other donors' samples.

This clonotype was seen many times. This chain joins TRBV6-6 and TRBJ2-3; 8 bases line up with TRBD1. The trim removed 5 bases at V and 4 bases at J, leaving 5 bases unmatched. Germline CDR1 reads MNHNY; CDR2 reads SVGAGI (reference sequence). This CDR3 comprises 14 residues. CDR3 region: CASSGQGKADTQYF. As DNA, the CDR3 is TGTGCCAGCAGTGGACAGGGCAAGGCAGATACGCAGTATTTT.

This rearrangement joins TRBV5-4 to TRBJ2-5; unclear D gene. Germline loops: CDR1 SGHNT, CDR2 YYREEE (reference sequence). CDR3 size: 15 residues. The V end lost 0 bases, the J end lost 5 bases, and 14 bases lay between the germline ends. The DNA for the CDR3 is TGTGCCAGCAGCTTGGGGCCCCGCCCCAGGGAGACCCAGTACTTC. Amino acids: CASSLGPRPRETQYF.

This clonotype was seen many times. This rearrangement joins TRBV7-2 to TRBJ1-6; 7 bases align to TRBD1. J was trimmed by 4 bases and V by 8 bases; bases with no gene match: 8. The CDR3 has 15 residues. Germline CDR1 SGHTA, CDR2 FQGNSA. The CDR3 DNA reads TGTGCCAGCTCCCTGGACAGGAATTATAATTCACCCCTCCACTTT. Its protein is CASSLDRNYNSPLHF.

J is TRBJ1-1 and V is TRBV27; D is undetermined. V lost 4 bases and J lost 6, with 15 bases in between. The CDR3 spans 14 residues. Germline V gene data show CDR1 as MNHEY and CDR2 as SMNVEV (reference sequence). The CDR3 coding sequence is TGTGCCAGCAGTTCGCGCCTAAGCGTACCTGAAGCTTTCTTT. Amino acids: CASSSRLSVPEAFF.

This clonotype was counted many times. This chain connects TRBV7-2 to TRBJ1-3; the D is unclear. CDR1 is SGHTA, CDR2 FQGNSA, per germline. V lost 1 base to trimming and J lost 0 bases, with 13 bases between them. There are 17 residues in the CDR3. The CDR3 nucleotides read TGTGCCAGCAGCTTAGGTAGCTTCCAGAGCTCTGGAAACACCATATATTTT. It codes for CASSLGSFQSSGNTIYF.

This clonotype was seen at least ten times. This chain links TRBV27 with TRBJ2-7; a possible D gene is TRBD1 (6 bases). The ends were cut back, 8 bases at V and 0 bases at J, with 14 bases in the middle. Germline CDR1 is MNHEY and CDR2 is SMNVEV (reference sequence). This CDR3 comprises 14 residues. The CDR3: CASRGHQSSYEQYF. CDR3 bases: TGTGCCAGCCGGGGACATCAGAGCTCCTACGAGCAGTACTTC.